These 10 T cell receptor beta chains came from one sample sequenced in a study of post-analysis software for immune sequencing data (dated by TCRdb to the mid-2010s). What these receptors recognize is not known. General findings and caveats noted by the study authors: Significantly higher frequencies in patients than in controls were found for roughly 5 TRBV segments, including TRBV5-6, TRBV5-1 and TRBV20-1.

The library was produced with PCR. TCRdb records Illumina HiSeq 2500 as the sequencer. To reduce PCR and sequencing biases, unique molecular identifiers were built into the TCR beta cDNA libraries. TCRdb cleaned the public reads at Q25 with fastp, built clones with MiXCR and kept in-frame beta chains. A single entry per CDR3 protein holds the most common genes and DNA from its merged rows. This sample gives roughly 800,000 distinct CDR3 sequences in total; about half of them show up just once. Of the sample, roughly 5.2% is held by the ten largest clones. Sequencing was performed on blood. These receptors originate from a girl aged 10 to 17 with multiple sclerosis.

The V call is TRBV28, the J call TRBJ2-7; 15 bases match TRBD2. Germline values: CDR1 MDHEN, CDR2 SYDVKM. J gave up 0 bases and V 8 bases, and 5 bases lay outside the gene matches. The CDR3 has 16 amino acids. Written as DNA, the CDR3 is TGTGCCAGCTGGGGGACTAGCGGGAGGAGCTCCTACGAGCAGTACTTC. It is translated as CASWGTSGRSSYEQYF.

This rearrangement joins TRBV7-2 to TRBJ2-3; D uncertain. V lost 2 bases, J lost 6 bases, and 12 bases lay in between. The CDR3 spans 14 residues. Per the germline V gene, CDR1 is SGHTA and CDR2 is FQGNSA. The CDR3, as DNA: TGTGCCAGCAGCTTAACGCGAAGCTCGGATACGCAGTATTTT. This encodes CASSLTRSSDTQYF.

There are a few counts of this clonotype. The rearrangement links TRBV6-2 or TRBV6-3 to TRBJ2-1; TRBD2 is a possible D gene (5 bases). Germline CDR1 reads MNHEY; CDR2 reads SVGEGT. Between the trimmed V and J ends, which lost 7 bases and 7 bases, there was a span of 23 bases. The CDR3 has 16 residues. For the CDR3, the DNA is TGTGCCAGCACCCCACGGGCTCATCCACCGGGGAATGAGCAGTTCTTC. Amino acid sequence: CASTPRAHPPGNEQFF.

This clonotype was counted a few times. This chain joins TRBV7-8 and TRBJ1-1, with 8 bases aligning to TRBD1. The ends lost 7 bases at V and 3 bases at J; junction bases unmatched: 4. The germline V gene has CDR1 SGHVS and CDR2 FQNEAQ. This CDR3 has 13 amino acids. CDR3: CASTNRGYTEAFF. CDR3 sequence (DNA): TGTGCCAGCACCAACAGGGGGTACACTGAAGCTTTCTTT.

The rearrangement links TRBV5-6 to TRBJ2-1; TRBD1 matches at 9 bases. Germline V gene lookup returns CDR1 SGHDT and CDR2 YYEEEE. With V trimmed by 4 bases and J by 7 bases, 9 bases remained unmatched. This CDR3 is 15 amino acids long. The CDR3 DNA reads TGTGCCAGCAGCGCCGTGGACAGGGGAAGAAATGAGCAGTTCTTC. Translation gives CASSAVDRGRNEQFF.

This clonotype came up a few times. This chain connects TRBV9 to TRBJ2-2; the D is unclear. Trimming took 0 bases from V and 7 from J, leaving 7 bases between them. Germline values: CDR1 SGDLS, CDR2 YYNGEE. The CDR3 totals 13 residues. CDR3 nucleotides: TGTGCCAGCAGCGTAGATGGGTTCGGGGAGCTGTTTTTT. Translation: CASSVDGFGELFF. Full variable domain (remainder filled in from reference TRBV9 and TRBJ2-2): DSGVTQTPKHLITATGQRVTLRCSPRSGDLSVYWYQQSLDQGLQFLIQYYNGEERAKGNILERFSAQQFPDLHSELNLSSLELGDSALYFCASSVDGFGELFFGEGSRLTVL.

The rearrangement uses TRBV5-1 and TRBJ1-5; 7 nucleotides align to TRBD1. CDR3 length: 15 residues. The junction had 3 bases not matched to a gene; V was cut back by 1 base and J by 2 bases. The germline V gene encodes CDR1 SGHRS and CDR2 YFSETQ. As DNA, the CDR3 is TGCGCCAGCAGCTTGTCCACAGGGGGCAATCAGCCCCAGCATTTT. Its protein product is CASSLSTGGNQPQHF. The complete variable domain, with remaining parts taken from reference TRBV5-1 and TRBJ1-5, reads KAGVTQTPRYLIKTRGQQVTLSCSPISGHRSVSWYQQTPGQGLQFLFEYFSETQRNKGNFPGRFSGRQFSNSRSEMNVSTLELGDSALYLCASSLSTGGNQPQHFGDGTRLSIL.

This clonotype was seen a few times. V is TRBV11-1 and J is TRBJ2-7; no reliable D call. This CDR3 comprises 14 residues. CDR1 is SGHAT, CDR2 FQDESV, per germline (reference sequence). With 2 bases removed from V and 2 bases from J, the gap between germline ends came to 10 bases. CDR3 sequence (DNA): TGTGCCAGCAGCTTATCGAGCAAGCCCTACGAGCAGTACTTC. Its protein is CASSLSSKPYEQYF.

The chain carries TRBV7-9 and TRBJ2-1; no definite D call. Germline CDR1 is SEHNR and CDR2 is FQNEAQ (reference sequence). The CDR3 is made up of 12 amino acids. V shed 5 bases and J shed 13 bases, with 15 bases lying between them. In nucleotides, the CDR3 is TGTGCCAGCAGCCCCCAGACGGCGCGACAGTTCTTC. Encoded protein: CASSPQTARQFF.

V gene TRBV20-1 combines with J gene TRBJ2-5, with TRBD1 identical over 8 bases. CDR1 and CDR2 from the germline V gene are DFQATT and SNEGSKA (reference sequence). Unmatched junction bases numbered 5, after V lost 5 bases and J lost 3 bases. The length of the CDR3 is 13 residues. The CDR3 DNA sequence: TGCAGTGCTGGCCCAGGGGGCGAAGAGACCCAGTACTTC. Amino acid sequence: CSAGPGGEETQYF.